This record covers a single TCR beta chain. The target antigen is unknown. A much bigger clone sits one base away, suggesting this may be a read error. This CDR3 has 17 amino acids. The ends were cut back, 0 bases at V and 2 bases at J, with 16 bases in the middle. Germline loops: CDR1 SGHNT, CDR2 YENEEA. Whoever was chosen for sequencing had shown CD8+CD57+ cell expansion by flow cytometry. As a group, the patients uniformly had severe acquired aplastic anemia. This entry belongs to a study of CD8+CD57+ T cells in acquired aplastic anemia. Study outcomes and limitations: The study identified roughly 29 CD8+ CDR3 sequences shared by patients and controls. Patients versus controls showed no significant CD8+ Simpson's diversity difference.

TCR beta VDJ and CDR3 profiles were obtained from a genomic DNA template. TCRdb recomputed calls from the reads with MiXCR, one row per CDR3 protein. The sample holds 200,000 to 300,000 distinct CDR3 sequences; less than 85% are singletons and the top ten take approximately 42%. This clonotype originated in a human donor with aplastic anemia. The chain recombines TRBV11-3 with TRBJ1-1, with D unclear. The sample consisted of sorted CD4+, CD8+, or CD8+CD57+ T cells (not recorded which) from PBMCs. CDR3 sequence reads: CASSLDLPEGGNTEAFF. The CDR3 region has the DNA TGTGCCAGCAGCTTAGATCTGCCAGAGGGAGGAAACACTGAAGCTTTCTTT.